A single sample is the source of the 25 T cell receptor beta chains below, sequenced in a study of regulatory and conventional T cells in breast cancer. TCRdb re-derived calls from the PCR reads in MiXCR, one entry per CDR3 protein. The sample holds about 1,100 distinct CDR3 sequences; about 29% are singletons and the top ten take roughly 23%. Sequencing was carried out using conventional T cells from blood. The receptor source for this set is a female donor with breast cancer.

This clonotype is judged medium-sized (0.01 to 0.1%). The V call is TRBV18, the J call TRBJ1-5; possibly TRBD1 for D (5 bases). V lost 4 bases and J 5 bases, leaving 15 bases between the germline ends. Germline values: CDR1 KGHSH, CDR2 LQKENI. The CDR3 consists of 15 residues. CDR3 DNA sequence: TGTGCCAGCTCACTAAGAACCGACAGTGATCAGCCCCAGCATTTT. Translated, it gives CASSLRTDSDQPQHF.

By share of the sample, this clonotype is medium-sized. The V gene is TRBV5-1, the J gene TRBJ1-2; 8 bases match TRBD1. The V gene end was trimmed by 4 bases and the J gene end by 5 bases; junction bases not matched to a gene: 16. Germline V gene lookup returns CDR1 SGHRS and CDR2 YFSETQ. There are 17 residues in the CDR3. The CDR3, as DNA: TGCGCCAGCAGCCGCGCTTTCTTTGACAGGGGCCCATATGGCTACACCTTC. It specifies CASSRAFFDRGPYGYTF. Together with reference TRBV5-1 and TRBJ1-2, the CDR3 gives the full variable domain: KAGVTQTPRYLIKTRGQQVTLSCSPISGHRSVSWYQQTPGQGLQFLFEYFSETQRNKGNFPGRFSGRQFSNSRSEMNVSTLELGDSALYLCASSRAFFDRGPYGYTFGSGTRLTVV.

In its sample, this clonotype is medium-sized. The chain links TRBV30 to TRBJ2-1, with D perhaps TRBD2 (8 bases). Per germline, CDR1 GTSNPN and CDR2 SVGIG (reference sequence). The CDR3 is 17 amino acids. V was cut by 5 bases and J by 0 bases, with 20 bases left in between. Here the CDR3 reads CAWEGGGGSGSYNEQFF. The CDR3 DNA is TGTGCCTGGGAAGGGGGCGGGGGGTCCGGCTCCTACAATGAGCAGTTCTTC.

J is TRBJ1-1 and V is TRBV20-1; D is perhaps TRBD1 (6 bases). CDR3 size: 14 residues. Trimming pared 3 bases from V and 6 bases from J, leaving 17 bases between. From germline, CDR1 is DFQATT and CDR2 SNEGSKA (reference sequence). The DNA for the CDR3 is TGCAGTGCTAGGAAGGGGGGCAGTAGACCTGAAGCTTTCTTT. Its protein is CSARKGGSRPEAFF.

V gene TRBV7-8 combines with J gene TRBJ2-3, with TRBD1 as a possible D gene (8 bases). CDR1 and CDR2 from the germline V gene are SGHVS and FQNEAQ. This CDR3 region has 16 residues. The V end lost 2 bases, the J end lost 6 bases, and 18 bases lay between the germline ends. Written as DNA, the CDR3 is TGTGCCAGCAGCTTACGGGGAGGGGACAGGAGGGATACGCAGTATTTT. Amino acid sequence: CASSLRGGDRRDTQYF.

Only a few counts were recorded for this clonotype. The CDR3 loop is CSVRGTVTYEQYF. In DNA, the CDR3 is TGCAGCGTTCGGGGGACAGTCACCTACGAGCAGTACTTC. The chain couples TRBV29-1 to TRBJ2-7; possibly TRBD1 for D (7 bases). Trimming removed 5 bases at V and 2 bases at J, with 13 bases between. The CDR3 runs 13 residues. Germline CDR1 reads SQVTM; CDR2 reads ANQGSEA.

A single count supports this clonotype. Germline is not matched at one junction end, which may reflect a read error. The chain employs TRBV5-1 and TRBJ2-2, with D unclear. Germline V CDR1 and CDR2: SGHRS, YFSETQ. This CDR3 is 15 amino acids long. The CDR3 loop reads CASSFGVRFAEELFF. The CDR3 nucleotides are TGCGCCAGCAGCTTTGGGGTTAGATTCGCCGAGGAGCTGTTTTTC.

The CDR3 DNA reads as TGTGCCAGCAGCTTCCCCGGCTCCTACAATGAGCAGTTCTTC. Translation gives CASSFPGSYNEQFF. The rearrangement uses TRBV7-9 and TRBJ2-1; D gene ambiguous. Germline assignment: CDR1 SEHNR and CDR2 FQNEAQ (reference sequence). The CDR3 runs 14 residues. V was trimmed by 3 bases and J by 0 bases, leaving 6 bases between them.

In the case of this clonotype: A read error is possible here, since a much larger clone lies one base away. V is TRBV27 and J is TRBJ2-7; TRBD2 might be the D (7 bases). CDR3 length equals 14 residues. From germline, CDR1 is MNHEY and CDR2 SMNVEV (reference sequence). CDR3 region: CASSFRGGLYERYF. The CDR3 nucleotides read TGTGCCAGCAGTTTTCGCGGGGGCCTTTACGAGCGGTACTTC.

This clonotype is categorized as medium-sized. The CDR3 DNA is TGTGCCAGCAGCCCCAGGACAGGGATGGAGACCCAGTACTTC. It translates to CASSPRTGMETQYF. The chain carries TRBV7-2 and TRBJ2-5, with 8 bases aligning to TRBD1. Germline V gene lookup returns CDR1 SGHTA and CDR2 FQGNSA. The CDR3 contains 14 residues. The J segment lost 5 bases and the V segment lost 5 bases, leaving 7 bases of the junction unmatched. Based on the CDR3 plus reference TRBV7-2 and TRBJ2-5, the full variable domain is GAGVSQSPSNKVTEKGKDVELRCDPISGHTALYWYRQSLGQGLEFLIYFQGNSAPDKSGLPSDRFSAERTGGSVSTLTIQRTQQEDSAVYLCASSPRTGMETQYFGPGTRLLVL.

This clonotype is hyperexpanded by share. The V call is TRBV5-1, the J call TRBJ1-1; TRBD1 matches 11 bases. Germline CDR1 is SGHRS and CDR2 is YFSETQ. The CDR3 is made up of 17 amino acids. V shed 4 bases, J shed 0 bases, and the junction held 8 bases outside the gene matches. The CDR3 is CASSVGQGALMNTEAFF. CDR3 DNA: TGCGCCAGCAGCGTCGGACAGGGGGCTCTGATGAACACTGAAGCTTTCTTT.

This clonotype is judged medium-sized. The chain links TRBV20-1 to TRBJ2-1; D may be TRBD1 or TRBD2 (6 bases each). This CDR3 contains 16 residues. Germline values: CDR1 DFQATT, CDR2 SNEGSKA (reference sequence). V lost 1 base and J lost 3, with 16 bases in between. The CDR3, as DNA: TGCAGTGCTAGAGGGGGGCGGGGCGACTACTACAATGAGCAGTTCTTC. Translation gives CSARGGRGDYYNEQFF.

A word on this clonotype: The junction departs from germline at one end; a sequencing error may be responsible. The chain links TRBV29-1 to TRBJ2-5; D may correspond to TRBD1 or TRBD2 (5 bases each). This CDR3 has 12 residues. Germline values: CDR1 SQVTM, CDR2 ANQGSEA. The CDR3 DNA sequence: TGCAGCGTCGAGGGGCCCCAAGAGACCCGGTACTTC. Translating it yields CSVEGPQETRYF.

In the case of this clonotype: Because the CDR3 is missing its conserved closing phenylalanine or tryptophan, this is likely a read error. This rearrangement joins TRBV19 to TRBJ1-1; 7 nucleotides line up with TRBD1. This CDR3 has 14 residues. The germline V gene has CDR1 LNHDA and CDR2 SQIVND (reference sequence). Losses at the gene ends were 6 bases for V and 5 bases for J; bases not matched to a gene: 9. The CDR3 protein is CASRPDRIGTEAFL. CDR3 DNA sequence: TGTGCCAGTAGACCGGACAGGATCGGAACTGAAGCTTTCCTT.

The rearrangement uses TRBV2 and TRBJ1-2; TRBD1 is a possible D gene (5 bases). In germline, CDR1 is SNHLY, CDR2 FYNNEI. This CDR3 is 13 amino acids long. Trimming left V 5 bases short and J 7 bases short, with 14 bases between. In DNA, the CDR3 is TGTGCCAGCAGTACAATCAGGGAGAGTGGCTACACCTTC. This codes for CASSTIRESGYTF.

This clonotype is categorized as medium-sized. The CDR3 loop is CASSSGPNSPLHF. DNA for the CDR3: TGTGCCAGCAGCTCCGGACCGAATTCACCCCTCCACTTT. The J gene is TRBJ1-6, the V gene TRBV5-4; D ambiguous. Germline V lookup: CDR1 SGHNT, CDR2 YYREEE (reference sequence). The CDR3 is made up of 13 amino acids. V lost 3 bases and J 7 bases, leaving 8 bases between the germline ends.

This clonotype was seen more than once but under ten times. This chain joins TRBV5-1 and TRBJ2-5; the D gene is possibly TRBD2 (5 bases). The CDR3 extends over 16 amino acids. V was pared by 0 bases and J by 4 bases, with 16 bases between. Germline-derived CDR1 and CDR2 are SGHRS and YFSETQ. The CDR3 nucleotides are TGCGCCAGCAGCTTGGGCGCGGTCTCGGGGAGAGAGACCCAGTACTTC. It translates to CASSLGAVSGRETQYF.

This clonotype is termed large. The chain employs TRBV6-1 and TRBJ1-2, with D perhaps TRBD1 (6 bases). The germline V and J ends were trimmed by 2 bases and 8 bases, with 12 bases remaining between them. Germline V gene sequence: CDR1 MNHNS, CDR2 SASEGT. The CDR3 sequence is 13 residues long. The CDR3 region has the DNA TGTGCCAGCAGTGAAAGGGGGGAGCGAGGCTACACCTTC. This gives the protein CASSERGERGYTF.

In its sample, this clonotype is large. V and J are TRBV7-3 and TRBJ1-5, with unresolved D. Trimming left V 5 bases short and J 4 bases short, with 9 bases between. Germline-derived CDR1 and CDR2 are SGHTA and FQGTGA. The CDR3 length is 13 residues. This CDR3 is CASSQTPNQPQHF. The CDR3 region has the DNA TGTGCCAGCAGCCAAACCCCGAATCAGCCCCAGCATTTT.

V usage is TRBV5-4 and J usage is TRBJ2-7; D unclear. CDR3 length equals 16 residues. The germline V and J ends were trimmed by 0 bases and 0 bases, with 13 bases remaining between them. Germline-derived CDR1 and CDR2 are SGHNT and YYREEE (reference sequence). The CDR3 DNA reads as TGTGCCAGCAGCTTGGGGAATAGGGTCAGCTCCTACGAGCAGTACTTC. Protein product: CASSLGNRVSSYEQYF. Drawing the rest from reference TRBV5-4 and TRBJ2-7, the complete variable domain is ETGVTQSPTHLIKTRGQQVTLRCSSQSGHNTVSWYQQALGQGPQFIFQYYREEENGRGNFPPRFSGLQFPNYSSELNVNALELDDSALYLCASSLGNRVSSYEQYFGPGTRLTVT.

Concerning this clonotype: One end of the junction does not line up with germline, which may come from a read error. CDR3 residues: CASSQDLGTGGYNKQSF. The CDR3 DNA sequence: TGCGCCAGCAGCCAAGATCTCGGGACAGGGGGTTACAATAAGCAGTCCTTC. V and J are TRBV7-2 and TRBJ2-1; TRBD1 matches at 11 bases. This CDR3 region has 17 residues. CDR1 SGHTA and CDR2 FQGNSA come from the germline V gene. The full variable domain, with the rest looked up from reference TRBV7-2 and TRBJ2-1, is GAGVSQSPSNKVTEKGKDVELRCDPISGHTALYWYRQSLGQGLEFLIYFQGNSAPDKSGLPSDRFSAERTGGSVSTLTIQRTQQEDSAVYLCASSQDLGTGGYNKQSFGPGTRLTVL.

This clonotype is medium-sized. The chain has TRBV5-1 and TRBJ2-1; D may match TRBD1 or TRBD2 (6 bases each). This CDR3 contains 16 residues. The ends were cut back, 2 bases at V and 0 bases at J, with 12 bases in the middle. CDR1 and CDR2 from the germline V gene are SGHRS and YFSETQ. The CDR3 DNA reads TGCGCCAGCAGCTTAGGGGGGCCAAGCTCCTACAATGAGCAGTTCTTC. This sequence encodes CASSLGGPSSYNEQFF.

As regards this clonotype: The germline gene is not matched at one end of the junction; a read error may be the cause. The J gene is TRBJ1-5, the V gene TRBV4-3; D not resolved. Germline V gives CDR1 LGHNA, CDR2 YSLEER. This CDR3 region has 13 residues. CDR3 in amino acids: CASSQDPGQPQHF. The CDR3 region has the DNA TGCGCCAGCAGCCAAGATCCAGGTCAGCCCCAGCACTTT.

A note on this clonotype: This could be a read error, since a much larger clone is one nucleotide away. V is TRBV6-5 and J is TRBJ2-5; D may be TRBD1 (6 bases). The CDR3 has 13 residues. CDR1 and CDR2 (germline): MNHEY, SVGAGI. CDR3 sequence reads: CAGSGTQMETQYF. CDR3 bases: TGTGCCGGCAGTGGGACACAAATGGAGACCCAGTACTTC.

In its sample, this clonotype ranks as medium-sized. This chain links TRBV6-5 with TRBJ2-1; 9 bases are a match to TRBD2. Per germline, CDR1 MNHEY and CDR2 SVGAGI. The trim removed 4 bases at V and 7 bases at J, leaving 11 bases unmatched. The CDR3 loop spans 16 amino acids. As DNA, the CDR3 is TGTGCCAGCAGTTCGGCGCAAGCGGGGGGTAGGAATGAGCAGTTCTTC. Translating it yields CASSSAQAGGRNEQFF.